Sequencing of this TCR beta chain was carried out in a study of tumor-infiltrating lymphocytes in localized non-small cell lung cancer. Profiled with immunoSEQ multiplex PCR; TCRdb holds only in-frame clones, not every one. This sample carries some 9,500 clones, approximately 82% of them seen once, and the ten largest clones take roughly 10%. V lost 4 bases to trimming and J lost 8 bases, with 17 bases between them. This CDR3 region has 13 residues. Germline V gene lookup returns CDR1 GTSNPN and CDR2 SVGIG (reference sequence). This receptor was identified in a human donor with non-small cell lung cancer. The chain combines TRBV30 with TRBJ1-2; tentative D call: TRBD1 (5 bases). The specimen sequenced was lung tumor tissue. CDR3 coding DNA: TGTGCCTGGATACCGGGACTGTCGAGAGGCTACACCTTC. Translated: CAWIPGLSRGYTF.